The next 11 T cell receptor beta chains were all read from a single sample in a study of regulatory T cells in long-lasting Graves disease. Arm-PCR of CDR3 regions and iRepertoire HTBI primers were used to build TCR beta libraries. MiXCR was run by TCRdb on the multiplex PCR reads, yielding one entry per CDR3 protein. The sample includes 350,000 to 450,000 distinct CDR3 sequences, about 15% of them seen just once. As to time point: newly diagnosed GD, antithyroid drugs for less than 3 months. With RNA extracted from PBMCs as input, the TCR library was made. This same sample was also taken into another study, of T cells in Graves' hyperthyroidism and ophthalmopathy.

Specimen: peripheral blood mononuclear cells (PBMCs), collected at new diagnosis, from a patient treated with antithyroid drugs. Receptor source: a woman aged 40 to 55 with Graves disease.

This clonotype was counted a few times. CDR3 amino acids: CASSTSSLNYGYTF. CDR3 nucleotides: TGTGCCAGTAGTACGTCGAGCCTCAACTATGGCTACACCTTC. This chain links TRBV19 with TRBJ1-2; the D is unclear. The ends were cut back, 4 bases at V and 2 bases at J, with 11 bases in the middle. The CDR3 extends over 14 amino acids. Looked up from germline, CDR1 is LNHDA and CDR2 is SQIVND (reference sequence).

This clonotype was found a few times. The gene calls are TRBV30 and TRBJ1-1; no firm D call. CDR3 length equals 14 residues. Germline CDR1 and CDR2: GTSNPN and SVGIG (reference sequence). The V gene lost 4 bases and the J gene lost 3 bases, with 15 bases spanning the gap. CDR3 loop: CAWNGVLRDTEAFF. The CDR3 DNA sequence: TGTGCCTGGAATGGGGTACTAAGGGACACTGAAGCTTTCTTT.

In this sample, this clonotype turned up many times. This CDR3 reads CASRTGILAGGMGEQYF. In DNA form, the CDR3 reads TGTGCCAGCAGGACCGGGATCTTAGCGGGAGGAATGGGCGAGCAGTACTTC. The chain employs TRBV28 and TRBJ2-7; 10 bases align to TRBD2. After removal of 6 bases from V and 6 bases from J, the junction contained 17 bases not matched to a gene. Germline V gene data show CDR1 as MDHEN and CDR2 as SYDVKM. The CDR3 contains 17 residues.

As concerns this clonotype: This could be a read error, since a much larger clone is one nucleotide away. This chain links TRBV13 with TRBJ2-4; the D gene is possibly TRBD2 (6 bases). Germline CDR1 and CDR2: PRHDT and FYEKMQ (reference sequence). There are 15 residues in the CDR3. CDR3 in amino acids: CASSFSGLAKNIHYF. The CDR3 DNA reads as TGTGCCAGCAGCTTCAGCGGGTTAGCCAAAAACATTCACTACTTC.

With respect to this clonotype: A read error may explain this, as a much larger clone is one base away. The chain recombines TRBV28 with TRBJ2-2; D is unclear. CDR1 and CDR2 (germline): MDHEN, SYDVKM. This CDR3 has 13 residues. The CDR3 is CASSLGNPGELFF. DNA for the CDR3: TGTGCCAGCAGTTTGGGGAACCCCGGGGAGCTGTTTTTT.

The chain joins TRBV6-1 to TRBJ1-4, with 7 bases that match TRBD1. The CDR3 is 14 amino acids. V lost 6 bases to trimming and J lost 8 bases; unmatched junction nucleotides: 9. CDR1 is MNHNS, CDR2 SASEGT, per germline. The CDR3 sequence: CASSGAGGGEKLFF. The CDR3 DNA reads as TGTGCCAGCAGCGGGGCAGGGGGGGGCGAAAAACTGTTTTTT.

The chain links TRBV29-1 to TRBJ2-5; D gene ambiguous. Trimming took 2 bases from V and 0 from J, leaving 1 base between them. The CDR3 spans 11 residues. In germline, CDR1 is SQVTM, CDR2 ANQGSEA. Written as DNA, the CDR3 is TGCAGCGTTGAACACCAAGAGACCCAGTACTTC. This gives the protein CSVEHQETQYF.

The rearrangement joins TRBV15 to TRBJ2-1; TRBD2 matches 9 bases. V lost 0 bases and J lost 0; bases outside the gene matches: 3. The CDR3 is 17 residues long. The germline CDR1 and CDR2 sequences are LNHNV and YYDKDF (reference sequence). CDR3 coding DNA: TGTGCCACCAGCAGAGATTTTAGCGGGAGCTCCTACAATGAGCAGTTCTTC. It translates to CATSRDFSGSSYNEQFF. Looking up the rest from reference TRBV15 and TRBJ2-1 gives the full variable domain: DAMVIQNPRYQVTQFGKPVTLSCSQTLNHNVMYWYQQKSSQAPKLLFHYYDKDFNNEADTPDNFQSRRPNTSFCFLDIRSPGLGDTAMYLCATSRDFSGSSYNEQFFGPGTRLTVL.

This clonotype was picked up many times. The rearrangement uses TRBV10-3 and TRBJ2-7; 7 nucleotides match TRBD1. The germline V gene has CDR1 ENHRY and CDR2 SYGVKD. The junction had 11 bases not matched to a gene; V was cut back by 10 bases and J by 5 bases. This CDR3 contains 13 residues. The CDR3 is CATNRGVTDEQYF. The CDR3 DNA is TGTGCCACCAACAGGGGAGTCACGGACGAGCAGTACTTC.

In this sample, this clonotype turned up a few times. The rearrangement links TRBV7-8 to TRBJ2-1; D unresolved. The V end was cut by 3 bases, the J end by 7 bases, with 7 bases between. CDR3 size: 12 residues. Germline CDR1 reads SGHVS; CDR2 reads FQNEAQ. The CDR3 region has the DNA TGTGCCAGCAGCTTGTTGCGGAATGAGCAGTTCTTC. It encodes CASSLLRNEQFF.

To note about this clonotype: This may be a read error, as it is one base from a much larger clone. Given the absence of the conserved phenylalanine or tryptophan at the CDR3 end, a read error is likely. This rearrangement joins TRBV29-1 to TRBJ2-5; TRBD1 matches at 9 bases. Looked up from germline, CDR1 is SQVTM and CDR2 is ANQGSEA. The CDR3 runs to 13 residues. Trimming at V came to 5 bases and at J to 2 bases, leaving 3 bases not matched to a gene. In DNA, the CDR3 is TGCAGCGTTTCCGGGACAGGGCAAGAGACCCAGTACCTC. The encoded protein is CSVSGTGQETQYL.